These 22 T cell receptor beta chains originate from one sample sequenced in a study of OX40 agonist ivuxolimab in advanced cancers. Sequenced by immunoSEQ multiplex PCR; TCRdb stores in-frame clones only, minus some. In the table there are tens of thousands of clones, roughly 86% of which are singletons. Material: CD4+ or CD8+ T cells sorted from blood, obtained in a trial of the OX40 agonist ivuxolimab. The receptors come from an adult with an advanced solid tumor such as melanoma, head and neck, liver or kidney cancer.

The V call is TRBV4-1, the J call TRBJ2-3, with a weak D call TRBD2 (6 bases). V was pared by 2 bases and J by 5 bases, with 14 bases between. The V gene's germline CDR1 is MGHRA and CDR2 YSYEKL. The length of the CDR3 is 15 residues. The CDR3 loop reads CASSQFPGDEDTQYF. CDR3 nucleotides: TGCGCCAGCAGCCAATTTCCGGGGGATGAAGATACGCAGTATTTT.

The rearrangement uses TRBV4-1 and TRBJ2-7, with TRBD1 identical over 10 bases. This CDR3 is 15 amino acids long. The J segment lost 6 bases and the V segment lost 3 bases, leaving 8 bases of the junction unmatched. In germline, CDR1 is MGHRA, CDR2 YSYEKL. The CDR3 coding sequence is TGCGCCAGCAGCCAGGGACCCGGGACAGGGGTCGAGCAGTACTTC. It yields the protein CASSQGPGTGVEQYF.

This chain uses TRBV6-6 with TRBJ1-1; a possible D gene is TRBD1 (5 bases). Germline assignment: CDR1 MNHNY and CDR2 SVGAGI (reference sequence). Trimming removed 7 bases at V and 0 bases at J, with 15 bases between. The length of the CDR3 is 15 residues. CDR3: CASTSGAGLNTEAFF. The CDR3 bases are TGTGCCAGCACTTCCGGGGCCGGATTGAACACTGAAGCTTTCTTT.

This chain joins TRBV5-1 and TRBJ2-5; D is ambiguous. Trimming took off 2 bases at V and 4 bases at J, with 9 bases between the two ends. The CDR3 consists of 13 residues. Looked up from germline, CDR1 is SGHRS and CDR2 is YFSETQ. CDR3 coding DNA: TGCGCCAGCAGCTTATCCGGTTTAGAGACCCAGTACTTC. Its translation is CASSLSGLETQYF.

The chain employs TRBV15 and TRBJ1-3; D is unclear. V lost 1 base and J lost 0, with 4 bases in between. CDR3 size: 14 residues. The germline V gene encodes CDR1 LNHNV and CDR2 YYDKDF (reference sequence). The CDR3 protein is CATSRAPSGNTIYF. CDR3 nucleotides: TGTGCCACCAGCAGAGCACCCTCTGGAAACACCATATATTTT.

The chain recombines TRBV19 with TRBJ1-2, with 8 bases that match TRBD1. The germline V gene encodes CDR1 LNHDA and CDR2 SQIVND (reference sequence). The CDR3 sequence is 13 residues long. Germline trimming cut 3 bases from V and 8 bases from J; bases unmatched to any gene: 5. The CDR3 spells CASSIQGAEGYTF. The CDR3 DNA follows: TGTGCCAGTAGTATCCAGGGGGCGGAAGGCTACACCTTC.

The chain has TRBV2 and TRBJ2-7; 9 bases line up with TRBD1. The germline CDR1 and CDR2 sequences are SNHLY and FYNNEI. The CDR3 has 16 residues. Losses at the gene ends were 4 bases for V and 1 base for J; bases not matched to a gene: 8. The DNA of the CDR3 is TGTGCCAGCAGTGGTCTAAAGGGACAGGGATCCTACGAGCAGTACTTC. The encoded protein is CASSGLKGQGSYEQYF.

The V gene is TRBV7-9, the J gene TRBJ2-1; no reliable D call. V lost 2 bases and J lost 2, with 7 bases in between. Germline V gene lookup returns CDR1 SEHNR and CDR2 FQNEAQ (reference sequence). The length of the CDR3 is 14 residues. CDR3 protein: CASSLSPTYNEQFF. CDR3 bases: TGTGCCAGCAGCTTAAGTCCTACCTACAATGAGCAGTTCTTC.

V is TRBV11-2 and J is TRBJ2-7, with D hard to call. Trimming removed 3 bases from V and 0 bases from J, with 9 bases in between. The CDR3 is 14 amino acids. Germline CDR1 SGHAT, CDR2 FQNNGV. Here the CDR3 DNA reads TGTGCCAGCAGCTTGTCAGGAAGCTCCTACGAGCAGTACTTC. Its protein is CASSLSGSSYEQYF.

V gene TRBV7-9 combines with J gene TRBJ2-1, with D maybe TRBD1 (5 bases). The CDR3 sequence is 16 residues long. The V end lost 3 bases, the J end lost 3 bases, and 15 bases lay between the germline ends. Per germline, CDR1 SEHNR and CDR2 FQNEAQ (reference sequence). The CDR3 region is CASSFGRGRLYNEQFF. The DNA for the CDR3 is TGTGCCAGCAGCTTCGGTAGGGGCAGACTCTACAATGAGCAGTTCTTC.

The rearrangement uses TRBV7-9 and TRBJ2-2; 7 bases fit TRBD1. Germline values: CDR1 SEHNR, CDR2 FQNEAQ (reference sequence). This CDR3 is built from 16 residues. V shed 4 bases and J 0 bases; nucleotides not matched to a gene: 5. The CDR3: CASSSTDRANTGELFF. CDR3 DNA sequence: TGTGCCAGCAGCTCAACAGACAGGGCGAACACCGGGGAGCTGTTTTTT.

The chain carries TRBV29-1 and TRBJ1-1; no clear D. From germline, CDR1 is SQVTM and CDR2 ANQGSEA. Trimming took 7 bases from V and 4 from J, leaving 10 bases between them. The CDR3 sequence is 11 residues long. The DNA of the CDR3 is TGCAGCGCCGGATTAGGCACTGAAGCTTTCTTT. This codes for CSAGLGTEAFF.

This chain joins TRBV9 and TRBJ1-2; D may be TRBD1 (6 bases). The CDR3 extends over 16 amino acids. The germline V and J ends were trimmed by 4 bases and 3 bases, with 19 bases remaining between them. Germline assignment: CDR1 SGDLS and CDR2 YYNGEE. CDR3 bases: TGTGCCAGCAGCCCAAGACGCGGGGGGGGCGACTATGGCTACACCTTC. It codes for CASSPRRGGGDYGYTF.

The genes are TRBV27 and TRBJ1-2; D is ambiguous. Germline V gene data show CDR1 as MNHEY and CDR2 as SMNVEV (reference sequence). This CDR3 region has 17 residues. The V end lost 0 bases, the J end lost 2 bases, and 16 bases lay between the germline ends. DNA for the CDR3: TGTGCCAGCAGTTTATCGGGCCCAAGAGCTCCCAACTATGGCTACACCTTC. This encodes CASSLSGPRAPNYGYTF.

This clone was seen just once. This chain uses TRBV30 with TRBJ2-1; maybe TRBD2 (6 bases). The CDR3 runs to 12 residues. V was pared by 0 bases and J by 6 bases, with 6 bases between. Germline loops: CDR1 GTSNPN, CDR2 SVGIG (reference sequence). CDR3 nucleotides: TGTGCCTGGAGTGTACTAGCCAATGAGCAGTTCTTC. Translated, it gives CAWSVLANEQFF.

The chain is built from TRBV5-5 and TRBJ1-1; D not certain. Deletions cut 1 base from V and 7 bases from J, with 11 bases between. CDR3 length equals 13 residues. In germline, CDR1 is SGHKS, CDR2 YYEKEE (reference sequence). The CDR3 coding sequence is TGTGCCAGCAGCTTGAACAGCTTCGATGAAGCTTTCTTT. Protein sequence: CASSLNSFDEAFF.

This chain joins TRBV13 and TRBJ2-7, with TRBD1 matching 7 bases. V dropped 7 bases and J dropped 1; count of bases not matched to a gene: 4. Germline CDR1 PRHDT, CDR2 FYEKMQ (reference sequence). The CDR3 is made up of 13 amino acids. CDR3 coding DNA: TGTGCCAGCACCGAGGGGGCTTCCTACGAGCAGTACTTC. It is translated as CASTEGASYEQYF.

The chain is built from TRBV6-5 and TRBJ2-1; D perhaps matches TRBD1 (5 bases). Trimming cost V 2 bases and J 6 bases, with 11 bases left between them. This CDR3 comprises 14 residues. Germline values: CDR1 MNHEY, CDR2 SVGAGI. Here the CDR3 DNA reads TGTGCCAGCAGTTACAATTCCGACAGCAATGAGCAGTTCTTC. Its protein is CASSYNSDSNEQFF.

The V gene is TRBV6-5, the J gene TRBJ1-2, with 7 bases identical to TRBD1. Losses at the gene ends were 6 bases for V and 4 bases for J; bases not matched to a gene: 8. Germline V lookup: CDR1 MNHEY, CDR2 SVGAGI. This CDR3 is built from 14 residues. The CDR3 sequence: CASRPSTGSYGYTF. The CDR3 nucleotides read TGTGCCAGCAGGCCTTCGACAGGGAGCTATGGCTACACCTTC.

The genes are TRBV4-1 and TRBJ1-6, with 7 bases matching TRBD1. The germline gives CDR1 MGHRA, CDR2 YSYEKL. CDR3 length equals 14 residues. V shed 1 base and J 9 bases; nucleotides not matched to a gene: 3. The CDR3 reads CASSQGQGTSPLHF. CDR3 DNA: TGCGCCAGCAGCCAAGGACAGGGTACTTCACCCCTCCACTTT.

The chain links TRBV5-6 to TRBJ2-1, with D possibly called TRBD1 or TRBD2 (5 bases each). V was trimmed by 4 bases and J by 5 bases, leaving 16 bases between them. From germline, CDR1 is SGHDT and CDR2 YYEEEE. This CDR3 has 15 amino acids. The DNA for the CDR3 is TGTGCCAGCAGCCGGCCTGGGGGTTTAGACAATGAGCAGTTCTTC. It encodes CASSRPGGLDNEQFF.

The chain combines TRBV7-7 with TRBJ2-1; 7 nucleotides agree with TRBD2. The CDR3 totals 15 residues. Looked up from germline, CDR1 is SSHAT and CDR2 is FNYEAQ (reference sequence). After removal of 6 bases from V and 7 bases from J, the junction contained 12 bases not matched to a gene. The CDR3 bases are TGTGCCAGCAGTCATGGGGGGGTTAGATGGAATGAGCAGTTCTTC. It specifies CASSHGGVRWNEQFF.